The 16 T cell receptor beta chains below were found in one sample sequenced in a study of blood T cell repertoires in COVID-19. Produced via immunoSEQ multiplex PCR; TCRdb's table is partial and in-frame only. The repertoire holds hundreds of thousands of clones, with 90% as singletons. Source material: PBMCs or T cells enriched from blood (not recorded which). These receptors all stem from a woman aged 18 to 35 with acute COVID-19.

CDR3 sequence reads: CASHKGEGNYGYTF. Written as DNA, the CDR3 is TGTGCCAGCCACAAGGGGGAGGGAAACTATGGCTACACCTTC. V gene TRBV11-2 combines with J gene TRBJ1-2; a weak D match, TRBD1 (6 bases). The V end was cut by 8 bases, the J end by 2 bases, with 15 bases between. Germline V gives CDR1 SGHAT, CDR2 FQNNGV. There are 14 residues in the CDR3.

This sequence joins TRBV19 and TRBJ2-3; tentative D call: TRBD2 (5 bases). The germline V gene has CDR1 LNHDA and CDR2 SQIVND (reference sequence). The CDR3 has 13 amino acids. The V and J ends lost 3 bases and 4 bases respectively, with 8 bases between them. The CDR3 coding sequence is TGTGCCAGTAGTATGGCCGGGGCAGATACGCAGTATTTT. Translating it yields CASSMAGADTQYF.

As DNA, the CDR3 is TGTGCCAGTAGTAAATGGGGGGAGGAGGAGCAGTACTTC. Translating gives CASSKWGEEEQYF. The genes are TRBV19 and TRBJ2-7, with D possibly matching TRBD2 (6 bases). Germline V gene lookup returns CDR1 LNHDA and CDR2 SQIVND (reference sequence). The CDR3 runs 13 residues. V shed 4 bases and J shed 7 bases, with 14 bases lying between them.

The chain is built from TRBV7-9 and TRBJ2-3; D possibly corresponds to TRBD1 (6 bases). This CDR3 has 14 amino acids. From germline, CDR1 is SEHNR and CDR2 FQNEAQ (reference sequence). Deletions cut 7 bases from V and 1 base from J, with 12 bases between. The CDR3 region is CASNRDIRTDTQYF. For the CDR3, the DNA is TGTGCCAGCAACCGGGACATTCGCACAGATACGCAGTATTTT.

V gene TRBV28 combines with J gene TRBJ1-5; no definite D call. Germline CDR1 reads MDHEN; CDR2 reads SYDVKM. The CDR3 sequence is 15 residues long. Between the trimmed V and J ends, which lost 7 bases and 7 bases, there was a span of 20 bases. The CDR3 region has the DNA TGTGCCAGCAAGGCGCCATCCCCTACTAGGCAGCCCCAGCATTTT. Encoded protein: CASKAPSPTRQPQHF.

The CDR3 loop reads CASSYSRGRGPQHF. The CDR3, as DNA: TGTGCCAGCAGTTACTCGCGAGGGCGGGGGCCCCAGCATTTT. The V gene is TRBV6-5, the J gene TRBJ1-5; D is undetermined. The germline CDR1 and CDR2 sequences are MNHEY and SVGAGI. V gave up 0 bases and J gave up 9 bases, with 12 bases separating them. The CDR3 sequence is 14 residues long.

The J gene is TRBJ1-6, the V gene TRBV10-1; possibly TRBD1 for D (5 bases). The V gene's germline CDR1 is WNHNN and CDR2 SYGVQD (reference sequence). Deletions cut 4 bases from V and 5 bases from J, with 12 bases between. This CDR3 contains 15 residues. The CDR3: CASSGGVLNNSPLHF. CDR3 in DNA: TGCGCCAGCAGTGGGGGGGTGTTGAATAATTCACCCCTCCACTTT.

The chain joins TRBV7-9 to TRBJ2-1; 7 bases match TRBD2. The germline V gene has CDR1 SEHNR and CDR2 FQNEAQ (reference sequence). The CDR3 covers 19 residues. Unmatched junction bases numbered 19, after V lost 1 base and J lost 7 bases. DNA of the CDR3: TGTGCCAGCAGCTTAGGGGCTTGGGTCAGCCACGTGCGGGGGAATGAGCAGTTCTTC. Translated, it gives CASSLGAWVSHVRGNEQFF.

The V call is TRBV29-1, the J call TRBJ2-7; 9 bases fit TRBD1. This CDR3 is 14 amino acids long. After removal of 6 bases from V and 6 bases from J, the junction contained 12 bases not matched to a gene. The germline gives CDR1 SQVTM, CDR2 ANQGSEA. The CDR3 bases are TGCAGCGTGCATACCACAGGGGGCTTTGGCGAGCAGTACTTC. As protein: CSVHTTGGFGEQYF.

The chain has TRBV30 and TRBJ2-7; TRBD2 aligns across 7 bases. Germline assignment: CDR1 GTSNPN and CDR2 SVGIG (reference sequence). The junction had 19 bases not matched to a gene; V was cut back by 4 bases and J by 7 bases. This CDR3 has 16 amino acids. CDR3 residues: CAWIPPPSGEYTEQYF. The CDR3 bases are TGTGCCTGGATTCCCCCGCCGAGCGGGGAATATACTGAGCAGTACTTC.

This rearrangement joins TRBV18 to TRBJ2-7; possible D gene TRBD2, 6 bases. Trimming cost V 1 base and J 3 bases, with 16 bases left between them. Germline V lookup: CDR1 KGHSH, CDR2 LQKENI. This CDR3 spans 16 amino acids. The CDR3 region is CASSPRPAGVIYEQYF. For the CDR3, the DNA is TGTGCCAGCTCACCACGGCCAGCGGGTGTGATCTACGAGCAGTACTTC.

CDR3 in amino acids: CASSSPSRQKNTGELFF. CDR3 sequence (DNA): TGTGCCAGCAGTTCCCCCTCGCGGCAGAAGAACACCGGGGAGCTGTTTTTT. The chain uses TRBV27 and TRBJ2-2; unclear D gene. Germline lookup yields CDR1 MNHEY and CDR2 SMNVEV (reference sequence). The germline V and J ends were trimmed by 4 bases and 1 base, with 16 bases remaining between them. This CDR3 region has 17 residues.

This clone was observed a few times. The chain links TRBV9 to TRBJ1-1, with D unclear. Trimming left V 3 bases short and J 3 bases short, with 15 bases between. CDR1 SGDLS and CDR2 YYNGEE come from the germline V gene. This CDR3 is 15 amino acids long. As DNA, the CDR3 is TGTGCCAGCAGCGGAGGAATGACTCGGGACACTGAAGCTTTCTTT. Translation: CASSGGMTRDTEAFF.

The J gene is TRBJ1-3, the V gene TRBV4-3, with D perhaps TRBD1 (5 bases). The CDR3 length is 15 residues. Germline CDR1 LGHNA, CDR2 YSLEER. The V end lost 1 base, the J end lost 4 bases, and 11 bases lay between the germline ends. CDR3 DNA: TGCGCCAGCAGCCAAGGGGCAGGGTTCGGAAACACCATATATTTT. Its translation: CASSQGAGFGNTIYF.

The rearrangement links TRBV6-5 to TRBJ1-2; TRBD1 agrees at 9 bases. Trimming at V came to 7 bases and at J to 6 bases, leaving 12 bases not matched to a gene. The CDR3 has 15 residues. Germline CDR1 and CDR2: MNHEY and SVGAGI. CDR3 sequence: CASKRLRTGANGYTF. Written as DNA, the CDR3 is TGTGCCAGCAAGCGGCTAAGGACAGGGGCGAATGGCTACACCTTC.

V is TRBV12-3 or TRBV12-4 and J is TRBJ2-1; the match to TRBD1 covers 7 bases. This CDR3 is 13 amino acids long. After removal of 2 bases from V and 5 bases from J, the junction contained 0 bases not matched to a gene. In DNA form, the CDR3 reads TGTGCCAGCAGTTTACAGGGGGACAATGAGCAGTTCTTC. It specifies CASSLQGDNEQFF.